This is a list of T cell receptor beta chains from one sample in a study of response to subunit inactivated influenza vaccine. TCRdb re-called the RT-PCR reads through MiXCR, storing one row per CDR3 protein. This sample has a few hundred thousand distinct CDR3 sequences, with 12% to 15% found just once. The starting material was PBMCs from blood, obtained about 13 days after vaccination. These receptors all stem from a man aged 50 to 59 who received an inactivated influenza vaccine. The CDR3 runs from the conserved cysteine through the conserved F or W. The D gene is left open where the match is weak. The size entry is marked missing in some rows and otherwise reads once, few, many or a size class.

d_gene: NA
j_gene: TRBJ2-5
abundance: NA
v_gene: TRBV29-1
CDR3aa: CSAKTAQETQYF
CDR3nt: TGCAGCGCTAAGACGGCCCAAGAGACCCAGTACTTC

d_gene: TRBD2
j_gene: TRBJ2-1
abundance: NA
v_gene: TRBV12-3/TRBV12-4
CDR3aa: CASSPSGGAADNEQFF
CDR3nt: TGTGCCAGCAGCCCCAGCGGGGGGGCCGCCGACAATGAGCAGTTCTTC

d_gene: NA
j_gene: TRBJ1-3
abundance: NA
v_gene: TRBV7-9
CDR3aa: CASSRDISGNTIYF
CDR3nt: TGTGCCAGCAGCAGGGACATCTCTGGAAACACCATATATTTT

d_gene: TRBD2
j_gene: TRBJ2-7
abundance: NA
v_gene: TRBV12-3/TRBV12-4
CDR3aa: CASSFRRGAYEQYF
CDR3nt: TGTGCCAGCAGTTTTCGGCGGGGGGCCTACGAGCAGTACTTC

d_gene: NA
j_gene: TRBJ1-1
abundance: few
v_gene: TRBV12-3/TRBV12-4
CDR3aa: CAEARVLHTEAFF
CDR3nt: TGTGCCGAGGCCAGGGTCTTGCACACTGAAGCTTTCTTT

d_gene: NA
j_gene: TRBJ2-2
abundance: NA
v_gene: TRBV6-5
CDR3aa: CASSYRGGELFF
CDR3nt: TGTGCCAGCAGTTACCGGGGCGGGGAGCTGTTTTTT

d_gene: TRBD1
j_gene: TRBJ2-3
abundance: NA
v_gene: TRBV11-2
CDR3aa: CASSLTRGQGYTDTQYF
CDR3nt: TGTGCCAGCAGCTTAACCAGGGGACAGGGGTACACAGATACGCAGTATTTT

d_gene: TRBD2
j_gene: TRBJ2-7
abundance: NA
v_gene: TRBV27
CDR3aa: CASSRLRTSGGLNRPYEQYF
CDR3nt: TGTGCCAGCAGTAGACTCCGGACTAGCGGGGGGCTAAACCGACCCTACGAGCAGTACTTC

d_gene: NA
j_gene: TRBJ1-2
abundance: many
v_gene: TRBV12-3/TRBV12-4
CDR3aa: CASSLFSGDGYTF
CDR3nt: TGTGCCAGCAGTTTATTTTCAGGGGATGGCTACACCTTC

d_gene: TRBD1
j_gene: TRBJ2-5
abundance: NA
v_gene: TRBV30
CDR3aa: CAWDREETQYF
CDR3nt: TGTGCCTGGGACAGGGAAGAGACCCAGTACTTC

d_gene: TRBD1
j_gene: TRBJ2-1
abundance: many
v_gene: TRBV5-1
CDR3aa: CASSLGGTGGNEQFF
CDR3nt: TGCGCCAGCAGCCTCGGCGGGACAGGGGGAAATGAGCAGTTCTTC

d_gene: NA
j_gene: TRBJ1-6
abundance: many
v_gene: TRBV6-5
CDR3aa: CASSYSMAGKNSPLHF
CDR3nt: TGTGCCAGCAGTTACTCGATGGCAGGGAAAAATTCACCCCTCCACTTT

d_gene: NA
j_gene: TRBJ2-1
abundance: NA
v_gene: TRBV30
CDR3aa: CAWEGSSYNEQFF
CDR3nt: TGTGCCTGGGAGGGTAGCTCCTACAATGAGCAGTTCTTC

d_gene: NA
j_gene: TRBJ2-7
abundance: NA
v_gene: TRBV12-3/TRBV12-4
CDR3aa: CASSFRASTSYEQYF
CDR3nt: TGTGCCAGCAGTTTCAGGGCCTCAACATCCTACGAGCAGTACTTC

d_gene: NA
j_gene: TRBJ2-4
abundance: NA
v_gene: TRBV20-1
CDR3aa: CSARKWEVKNIQYF
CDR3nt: TGCAGTGCTAGAAAGTGGGAGGTCAAAAACATTCAGTACTTC

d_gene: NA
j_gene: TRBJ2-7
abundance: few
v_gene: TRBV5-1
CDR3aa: CASSLESRLSPNYEQYF
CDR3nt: TGCGCCAGCAGCTTGGAGTCCAGACTAAGCCCAAACTACGAGCAGTACTTC

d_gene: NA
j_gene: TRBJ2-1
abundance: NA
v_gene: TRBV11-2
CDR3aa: CASGSNINGEQFF
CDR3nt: TGTGCCAGCGGGAGTAACATCAACGGTGAGCAGTTCTTC

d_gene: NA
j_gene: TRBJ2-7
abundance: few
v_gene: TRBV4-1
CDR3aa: CASSQDSREGQYF
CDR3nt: TGCGCCAGCAGCCAAGATTCCAGGGAAGGGCAGTACTTC

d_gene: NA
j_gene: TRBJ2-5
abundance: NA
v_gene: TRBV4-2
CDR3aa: CASSQDRGKETQYF
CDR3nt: TGTGCCAGCAGCCAAGATCGGGGAAAAGAGACCCAGTACTTC

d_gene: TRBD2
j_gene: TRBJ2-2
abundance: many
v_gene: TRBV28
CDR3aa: CASSDSDRGLAGGELFF
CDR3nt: TGTGCCAGCAGTGATAGCGACCGCGGACTAGCGGGCGGGGAGCTGTTTTTT

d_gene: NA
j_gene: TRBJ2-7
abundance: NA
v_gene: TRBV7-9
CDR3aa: CASSPARGSGHEQYF
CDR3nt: TGTGCCAGCAGCCCGGCGCGGGGTAGTGGGCACGAGCAGTACTTC

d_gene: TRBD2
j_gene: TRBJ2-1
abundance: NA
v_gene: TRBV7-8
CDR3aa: CASSPSAGTSGINEQFF
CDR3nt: TGTGCCAGCAGCCCTTCTGCCGGGACTAGCGGGATCAATGAGCAGTTCTTC